Included here is one TCR beta chain sequence, with context. The record originates from a study of blood T cell repertoires in COVID-19. Overall study context: Material from acute and convalescent COVID-19 was sourced from the United States, Italy and Spain. Nucleic acid was either cDNA or gDNA, and it came from T cells, B-cell-depleted T cells, or PBMCs.

Germline V lookup: CDR1 MNHEY, CDR2 SVGAGI. This CDR3 comprises 12 residues. Trimming cost V 5 bases and J 7 bases, with 9 bases left between them. Source study methods: Estimates of nucleated cell counts were drawn from the amplification of reference gene primers. Here immunoSEQ multiplex PCR was the method, and the copy in TCRdb shows in-frame clones only, minus some. The V and J calls and clone size were taken over from that table, and D and trimming were inferred from the DNA. The sample carries tens of thousands of clones, about 90% recorded once. The gene calls are TRBV6-5 and TRBJ2-4, with D tentatively TRBD1 (6 bases). The origin of this receptor is a man in his forties or fifties with active COVID-19. Sequencing was carried out using peripheral blood. CDR3 sequence: CASSRQDNIQYF. In DNA, the CDR3 is TGTGCCAGCAGTCGACAGGACAACATTCAGTACTTC.